This T cell receptor (beta chain) was observed in a study of beta chain features in type 1 diabetes. Germline V gene sequence: CDR1 MNHNS, CDR2 SASEGT. V gave up 6 bases and J gave up 0 bases; unmatched junction bases: 2. This CDR3 spans 14 amino acids. Expressed TCRB transcripts got sequenced, as all isolated RNA was reverse transcribed. Produced via immunoSEQ multiplex PCR; TCRdb's table is partial and in-frame only. Among about 320,000 clones listed, about 15% were seen once. A word on this clone: Its antigen is currently unknown.

Each of the CD4+ naive, central memory, regulatory and stem cell-like memory populations was sorted via CD45RO/CCR7/CD25/CD127/CD95/CD27. Sorted populations were all over 98% pure. Regarding the study as a whole: Patients with Type 1 diabetes showed moderately but significantly shorter TCRB CDR3s in all four CD4+ subsets.

This TCR came from a man aged 25 to 40 in good health. The rearrangement uses TRBV6-1 and TRBJ2-5; 9 nucleotides align to TRBD2. The sample comprised central memory CD4+ T cells from blood. The chain's CDR3 is CASRASGNQETQYF. As DNA, the CDR3 is TGTGCCAGCAGGGCTAGCGGGAACCAAGAGACCCAGTACTTC.